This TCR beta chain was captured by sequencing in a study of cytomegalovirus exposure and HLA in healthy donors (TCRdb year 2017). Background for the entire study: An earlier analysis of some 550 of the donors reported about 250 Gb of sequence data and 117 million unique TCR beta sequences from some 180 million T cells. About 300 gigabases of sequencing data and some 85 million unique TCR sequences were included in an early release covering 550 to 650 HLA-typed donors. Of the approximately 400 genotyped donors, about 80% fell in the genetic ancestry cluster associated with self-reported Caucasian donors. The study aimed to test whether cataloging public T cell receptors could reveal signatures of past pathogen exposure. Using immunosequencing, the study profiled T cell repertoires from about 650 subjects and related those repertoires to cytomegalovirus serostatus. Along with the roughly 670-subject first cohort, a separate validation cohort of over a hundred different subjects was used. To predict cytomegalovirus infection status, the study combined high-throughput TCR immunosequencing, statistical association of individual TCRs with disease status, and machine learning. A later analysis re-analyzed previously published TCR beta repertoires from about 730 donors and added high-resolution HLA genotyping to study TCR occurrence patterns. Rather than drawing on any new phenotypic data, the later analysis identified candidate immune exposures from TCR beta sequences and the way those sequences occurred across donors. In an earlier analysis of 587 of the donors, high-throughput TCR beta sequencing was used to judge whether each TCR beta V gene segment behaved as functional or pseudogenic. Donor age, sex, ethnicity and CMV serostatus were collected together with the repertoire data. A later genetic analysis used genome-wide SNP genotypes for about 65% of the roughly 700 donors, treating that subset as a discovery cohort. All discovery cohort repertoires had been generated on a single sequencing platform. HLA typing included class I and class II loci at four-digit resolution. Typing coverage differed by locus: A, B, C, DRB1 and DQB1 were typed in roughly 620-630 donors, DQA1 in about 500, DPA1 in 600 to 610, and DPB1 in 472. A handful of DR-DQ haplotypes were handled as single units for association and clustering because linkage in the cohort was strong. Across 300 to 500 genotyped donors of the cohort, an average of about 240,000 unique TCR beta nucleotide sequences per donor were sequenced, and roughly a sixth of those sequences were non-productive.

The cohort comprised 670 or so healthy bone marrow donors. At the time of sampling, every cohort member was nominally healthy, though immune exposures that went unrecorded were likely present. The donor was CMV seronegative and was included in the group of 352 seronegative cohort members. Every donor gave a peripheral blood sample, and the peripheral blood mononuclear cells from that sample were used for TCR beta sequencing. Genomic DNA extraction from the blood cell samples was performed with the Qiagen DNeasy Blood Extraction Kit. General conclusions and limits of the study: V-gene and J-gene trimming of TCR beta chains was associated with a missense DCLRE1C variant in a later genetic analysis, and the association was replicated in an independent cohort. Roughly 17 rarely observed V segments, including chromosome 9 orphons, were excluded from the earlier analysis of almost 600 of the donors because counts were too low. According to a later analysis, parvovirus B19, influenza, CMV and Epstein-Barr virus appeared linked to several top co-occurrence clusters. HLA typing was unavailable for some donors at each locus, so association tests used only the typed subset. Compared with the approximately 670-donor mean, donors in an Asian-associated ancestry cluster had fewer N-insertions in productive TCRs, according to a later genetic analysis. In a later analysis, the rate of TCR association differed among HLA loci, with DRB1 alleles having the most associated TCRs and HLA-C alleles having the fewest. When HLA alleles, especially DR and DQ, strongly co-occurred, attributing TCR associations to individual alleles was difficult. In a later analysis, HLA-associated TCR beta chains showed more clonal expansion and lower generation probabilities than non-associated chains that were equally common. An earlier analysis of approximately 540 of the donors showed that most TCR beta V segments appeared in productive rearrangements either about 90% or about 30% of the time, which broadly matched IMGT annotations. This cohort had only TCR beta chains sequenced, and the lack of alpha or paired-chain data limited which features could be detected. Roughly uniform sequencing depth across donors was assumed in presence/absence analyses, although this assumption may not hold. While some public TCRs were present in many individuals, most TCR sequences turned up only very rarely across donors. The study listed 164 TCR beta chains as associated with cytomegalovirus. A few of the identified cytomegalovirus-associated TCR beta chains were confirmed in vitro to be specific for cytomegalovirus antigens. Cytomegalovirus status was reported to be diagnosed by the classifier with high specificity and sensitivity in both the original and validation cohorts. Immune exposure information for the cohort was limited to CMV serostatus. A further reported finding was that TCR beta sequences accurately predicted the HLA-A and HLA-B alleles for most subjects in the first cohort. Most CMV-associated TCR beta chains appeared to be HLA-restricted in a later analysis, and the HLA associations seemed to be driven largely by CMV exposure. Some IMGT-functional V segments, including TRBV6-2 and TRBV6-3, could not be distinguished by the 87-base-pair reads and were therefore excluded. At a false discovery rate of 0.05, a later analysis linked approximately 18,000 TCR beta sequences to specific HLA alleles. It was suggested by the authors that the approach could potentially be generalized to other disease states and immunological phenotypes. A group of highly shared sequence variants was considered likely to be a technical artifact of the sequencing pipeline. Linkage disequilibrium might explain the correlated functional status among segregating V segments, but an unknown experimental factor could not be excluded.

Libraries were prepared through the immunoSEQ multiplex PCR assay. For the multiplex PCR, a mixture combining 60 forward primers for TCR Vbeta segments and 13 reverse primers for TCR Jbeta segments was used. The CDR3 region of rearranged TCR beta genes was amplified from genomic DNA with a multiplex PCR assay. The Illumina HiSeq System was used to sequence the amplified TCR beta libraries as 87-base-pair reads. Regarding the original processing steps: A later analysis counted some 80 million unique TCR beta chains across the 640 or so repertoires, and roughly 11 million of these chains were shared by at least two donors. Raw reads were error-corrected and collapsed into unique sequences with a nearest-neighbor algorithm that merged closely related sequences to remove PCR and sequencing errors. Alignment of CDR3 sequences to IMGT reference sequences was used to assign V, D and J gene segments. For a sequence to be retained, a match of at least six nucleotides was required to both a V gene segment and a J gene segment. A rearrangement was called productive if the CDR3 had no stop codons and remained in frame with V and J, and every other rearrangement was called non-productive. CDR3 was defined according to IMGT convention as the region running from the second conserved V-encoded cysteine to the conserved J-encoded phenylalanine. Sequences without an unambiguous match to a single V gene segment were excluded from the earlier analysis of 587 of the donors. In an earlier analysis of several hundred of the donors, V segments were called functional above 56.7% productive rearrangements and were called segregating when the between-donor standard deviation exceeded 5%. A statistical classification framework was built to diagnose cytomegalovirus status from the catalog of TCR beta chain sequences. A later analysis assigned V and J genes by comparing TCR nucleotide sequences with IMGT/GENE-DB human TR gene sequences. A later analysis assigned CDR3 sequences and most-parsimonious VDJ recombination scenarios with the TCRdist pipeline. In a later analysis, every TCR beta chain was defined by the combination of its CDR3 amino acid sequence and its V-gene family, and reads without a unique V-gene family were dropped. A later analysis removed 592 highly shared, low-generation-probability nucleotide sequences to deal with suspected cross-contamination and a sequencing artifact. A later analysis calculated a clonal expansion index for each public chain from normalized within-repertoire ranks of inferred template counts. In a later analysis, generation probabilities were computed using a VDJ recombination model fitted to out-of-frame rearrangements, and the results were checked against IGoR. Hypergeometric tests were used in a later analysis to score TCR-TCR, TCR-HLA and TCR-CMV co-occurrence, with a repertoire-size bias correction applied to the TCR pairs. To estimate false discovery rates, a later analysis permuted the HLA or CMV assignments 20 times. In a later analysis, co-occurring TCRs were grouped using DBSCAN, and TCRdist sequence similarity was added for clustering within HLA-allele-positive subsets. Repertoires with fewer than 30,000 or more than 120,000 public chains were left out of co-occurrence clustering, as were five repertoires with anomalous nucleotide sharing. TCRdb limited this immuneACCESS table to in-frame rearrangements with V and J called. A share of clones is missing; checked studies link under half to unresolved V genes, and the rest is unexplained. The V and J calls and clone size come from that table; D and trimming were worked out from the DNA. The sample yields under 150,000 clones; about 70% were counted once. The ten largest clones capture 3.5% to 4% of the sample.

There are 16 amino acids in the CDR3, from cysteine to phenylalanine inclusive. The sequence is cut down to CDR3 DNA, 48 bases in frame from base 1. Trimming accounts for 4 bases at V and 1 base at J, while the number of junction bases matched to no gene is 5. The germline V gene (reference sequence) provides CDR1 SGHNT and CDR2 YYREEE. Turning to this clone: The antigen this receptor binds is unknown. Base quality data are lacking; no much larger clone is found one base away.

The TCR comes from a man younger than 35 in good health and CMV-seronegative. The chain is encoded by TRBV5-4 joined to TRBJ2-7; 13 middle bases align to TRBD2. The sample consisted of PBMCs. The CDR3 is CASSQGTSGKSYEQYF. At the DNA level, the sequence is TGTGCCAGCAGCCAGGGGACTAGCGGGAAGTCCTACGAGCAGTACTTC.